The 8 T cell receptor beta chains given below trace back to one sample, sequenced in a study of cytomegalovirus exposure and HLA in healthy donors. It was with 60 Vbeta and 13 Jbeta primers that the PCR ran. Produced via immunoSEQ multiplex PCR; TCRdb's table is partial and in-frame only. The sample has more than 90,000 clones; more than 65% are singletons. Input material: PBMCs. The source is a human donor in good health.

The chain couples TRBV6-5 to TRBJ2-2, with TRBD1 identical over 7 bases. This CDR3 comprises 13 residues. Germline V lookup: CDR1 MNHEY, CDR2 SVGAGI. Germline trimming cut 6 bases from V and 8 bases from J; bases unmatched to any gene: 6. The CDR3 DNA reads as TGTGCCAGCAGGGGGGACAGACGAGGGGAGCTGTTTTTT. This gives the protein CASRGDRRGELFF.

The V and J genes are TRBV5-1 and TRBJ1-2, with 10 bases matching TRBD1. The CDR3 is 13 residues long. V shed 7 bases, J shed 4 bases, and the junction held 4 bases outside the gene matches. The germline gives CDR1 SGHRS, CDR2 YFSETQ. The CDR3: CASGTGAIYGYTF. The CDR3 DNA reads TGCGCCAGCGGGACAGGGGCGATCTATGGCTACACCTTC.

The chain is built from TRBV10-3 and TRBJ2-7; D gene unclear. With 0 bases removed from V and 12 bases from J, the gap between germline ends came to 12 bases. CDR3 size: 12 residues. In germline, CDR1 is ENHRY, CDR2 SYGVKD. The CDR3 DNA follows: TGTGCCATCAGTGAGTCCGCAGGCGACCTGTACTTC. Protein sequence: CAISESAGDLYF.

This clone was observed a single time. This sequence joins TRBV29-1 and TRBJ2-4; TRBD1 might be the D (6 bases). Germline V CDR1 and CDR2: SQVTM, ANQGSEA. The CDR3 length is 13 residues. V lost 3 bases to trimming and J lost 5 bases, with 11 bases between them. In DNA, the CDR3 is TGCAGCGTTGATGCAGGGGACGAAAACATTCAGTACTTC. It yields the protein CSVDAGDENIQYF.

This clone was recorded only once. V gene TRBV6-5 combines with J gene TRBJ1-1; 8 nucleotides match TRBD1. The CDR3 is made up of 14 amino acids. Germline V gene lookup returns CDR1 MNHEY and CDR2 SVGAGI. The junction had 4 bases not matched to a gene; V was cut back by 3 bases and J by 4 bases. The CDR3 reads CASSYFQGATEAFF. In nucleotides, the CDR3 is TGTGCCAGCAGTTATTTCCAGGGGGCCACTGAAGCTTTCTTT.

In the case of this clone: In the same sample, other DNA sequences code for this CDR3. This chain joins TRBV27 and TRBJ1-2; D is perhaps TRBD1 (6 bases). Germline V CDR1 and CDR2: MNHEY, SMNVEV (reference sequence). The CDR3 consists of 13 residues. V was shortened by 5 bases and J by 2 bases, with 9 bases between the two germline ends. CDR3 sequence reads: CASSVQGNYGYTF. DNA of the CDR3: TGTGCCAGCAGTGTTCAGGGGAACTATGGCTACACCTTC.

The CDR3 protein is CASSVARGDTQYF. The CDR3 DNA sequence: TGTGCCAGCAGCGTGGCGCGGGGGGATACGCAGTATTTT. The chain uses TRBV9 and TRBJ2-3; 7 bases agree with TRBD2. Per the germline V gene, CDR1 is SGDLS and CDR2 is YYNGEE. The V gene end was trimmed by 2 bases and the J gene end by 6 bases; junction bases not matched to a gene: 3. The CDR3 totals 13 residues.

CDR3 sequence: CASSSGKTGSNEQFF. DNA of the CDR3: TGTGCCAGCAGCAGCGGGAAAACGGGGAGCAATGAGCAGTTCTTC. The chain joins TRBV25-1 to TRBJ2-1; 7 nucleotides align to TRBD2. The germline CDR1 and CDR2 sequences are MGHDK and SYGVNS. Trimming at V came to 6 bases and at J to 6 bases, leaving 11 bases not matched to a gene. The CDR3 extends over 15 amino acids.